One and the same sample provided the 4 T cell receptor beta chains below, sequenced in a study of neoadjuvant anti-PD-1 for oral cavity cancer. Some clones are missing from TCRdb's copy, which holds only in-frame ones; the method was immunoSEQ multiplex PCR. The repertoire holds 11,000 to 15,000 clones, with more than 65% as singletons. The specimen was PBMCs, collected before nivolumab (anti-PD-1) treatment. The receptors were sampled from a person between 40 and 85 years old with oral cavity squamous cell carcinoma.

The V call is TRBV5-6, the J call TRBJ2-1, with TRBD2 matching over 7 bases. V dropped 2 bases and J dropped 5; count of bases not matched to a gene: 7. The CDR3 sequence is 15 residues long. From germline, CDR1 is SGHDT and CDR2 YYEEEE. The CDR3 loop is CASSFGASGHNEQFF. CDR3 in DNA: TGTGCCAGCAGCTTTGGGGCTAGCGGACACAATGAGCAGTTCTTC.

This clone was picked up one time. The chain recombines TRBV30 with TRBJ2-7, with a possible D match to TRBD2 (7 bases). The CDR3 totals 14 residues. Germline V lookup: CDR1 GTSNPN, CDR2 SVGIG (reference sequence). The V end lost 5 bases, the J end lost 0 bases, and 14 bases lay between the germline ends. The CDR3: CAWAEGGSSYEQYF. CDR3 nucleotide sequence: TGTGCCTGGGCGGAGGGGGGGAGCTCCTACGAGCAGTACTTC.

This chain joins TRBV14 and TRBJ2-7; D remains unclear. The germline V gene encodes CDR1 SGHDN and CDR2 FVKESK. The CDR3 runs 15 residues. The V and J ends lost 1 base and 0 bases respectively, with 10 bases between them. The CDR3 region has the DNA TGTGCCAGCAGCCAAGTAGGGTTCCTCTCCTACGAGCAGTACTTC. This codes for CASSQVGFLSYEQYF.

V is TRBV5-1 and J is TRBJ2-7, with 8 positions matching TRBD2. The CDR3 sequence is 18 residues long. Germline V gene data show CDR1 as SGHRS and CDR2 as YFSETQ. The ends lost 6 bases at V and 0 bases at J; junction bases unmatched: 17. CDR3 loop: CASTLFPSSGRTSYEQYF. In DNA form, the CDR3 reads TGCGCCAGCACCCTTTTCCCCTCTAGCGGGCGCACCTCCTACGAGCAGTACTTC.